The clone carrying this T cell receptor beta chain was seen just once. The entry originates in a study of blood T cell repertoires in COVID-19. Germline CDR1 reads SGHAT; CDR2 reads FQNNGV. Trimming stripped 4 bases from V and 1 base from J, with 14 bases between. The CDR3 loop spans 15 amino acids. Sequencing was performed with immunoSEQ multiplex PCR; in TCRdb, only in-frame clones are kept and a portion is missing. Found here are fewer than 70,000 clones, around four fifths of them singletons; the top ten hold roughly an eighth. V usage is TRBV11-2 and J usage is TRBJ2-7, with TRBD2 as a possible D gene (5 bases). The sequence was collected from a human donor in a cohort sampled during active COVID-19. The specimen sequenced was peripheral blood. The CDR3 nucleotides read TGTGCCAGCAGCTACGCGCCGGGATCTTCCTACGAGCAGTACTTC. It codes for CASSYAPGSSYEQYF.